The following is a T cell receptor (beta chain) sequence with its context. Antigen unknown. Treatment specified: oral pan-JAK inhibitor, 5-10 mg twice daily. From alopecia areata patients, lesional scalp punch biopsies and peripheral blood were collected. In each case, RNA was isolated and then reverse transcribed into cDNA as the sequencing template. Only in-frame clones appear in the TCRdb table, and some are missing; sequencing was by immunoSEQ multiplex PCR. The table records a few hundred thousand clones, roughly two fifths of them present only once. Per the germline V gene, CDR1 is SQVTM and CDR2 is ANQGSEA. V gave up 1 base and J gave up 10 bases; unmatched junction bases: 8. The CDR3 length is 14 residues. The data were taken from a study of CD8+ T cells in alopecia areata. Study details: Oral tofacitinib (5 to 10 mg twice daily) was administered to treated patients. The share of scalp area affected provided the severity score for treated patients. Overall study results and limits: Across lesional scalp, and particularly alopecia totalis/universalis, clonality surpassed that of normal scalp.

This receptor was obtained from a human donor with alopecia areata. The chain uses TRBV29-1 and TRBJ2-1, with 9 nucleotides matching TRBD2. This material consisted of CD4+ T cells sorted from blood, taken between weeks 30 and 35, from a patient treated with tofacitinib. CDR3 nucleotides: TGCAGCGTTGAAGGGCGCCTAGCGGGAAAAGAGCAGTTCTTC. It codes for CSVEGRLAGKEQFF.